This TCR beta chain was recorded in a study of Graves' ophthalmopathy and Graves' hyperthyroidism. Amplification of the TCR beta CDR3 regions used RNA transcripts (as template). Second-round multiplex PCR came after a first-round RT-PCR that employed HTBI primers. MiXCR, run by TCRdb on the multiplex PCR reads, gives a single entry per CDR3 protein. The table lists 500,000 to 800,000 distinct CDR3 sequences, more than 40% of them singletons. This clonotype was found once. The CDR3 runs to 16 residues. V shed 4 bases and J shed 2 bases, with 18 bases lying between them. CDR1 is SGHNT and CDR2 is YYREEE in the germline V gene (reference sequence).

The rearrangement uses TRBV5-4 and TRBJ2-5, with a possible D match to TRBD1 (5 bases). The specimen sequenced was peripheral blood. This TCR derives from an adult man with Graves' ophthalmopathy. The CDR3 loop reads CASSQEAAGWQETQYF. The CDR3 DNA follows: TGTGCCAGCAGCCAAGAAGCAGCAGGGTGGCAAGAGACCCAGTACTTC.